The clone carrying this T cell receptor beta chain occurred a few times. What it recognizes is unknown. CD4 T cells were positively selected, then CD8 T cells from the CD4-negative fraction. The data were obtained in a study of naive and memory T cell subsets. Both TRBC1 and TRBC2 were covered by a beta constant-region primer of two equimolar oligonucleotides. The ligated cDNA underwent four PCR rounds using SP2 and nested alpha and beta constant-region primers. TCRdb fed the UMI-ligation and nested PCR reads into MiXCR, producing one record per CDR3 protein. The sample carries 95,000 to 150,000 distinct CDR3 sequences, roughly 36% recorded once. Study-level points and caveats: Clonotypes here are unpaired alpha or beta chain sequences. No ground truth validated the naive and memory repertoire findings.

The CDR3 covers 13 residues. V shed 7 bases and J shed 1 base, with 13 bases lying between them. Germline V gene sequence: CDR1 SQVTM, CDR2 ANQGSEA. Input material: central memory CD4+ T cells from blood. The chain has TRBV29-1 and TRBJ2-5, with D perhaps matching TRBD1 or TRBD2 (6 bases each). The TCR originated in a human donor in good health. DNA for the CDR3: TGCAGCGGAGGGGGGCAAACCCAAGAGACCCAGTACTTC. Protein sequence: CSGGGQTQETQYF.